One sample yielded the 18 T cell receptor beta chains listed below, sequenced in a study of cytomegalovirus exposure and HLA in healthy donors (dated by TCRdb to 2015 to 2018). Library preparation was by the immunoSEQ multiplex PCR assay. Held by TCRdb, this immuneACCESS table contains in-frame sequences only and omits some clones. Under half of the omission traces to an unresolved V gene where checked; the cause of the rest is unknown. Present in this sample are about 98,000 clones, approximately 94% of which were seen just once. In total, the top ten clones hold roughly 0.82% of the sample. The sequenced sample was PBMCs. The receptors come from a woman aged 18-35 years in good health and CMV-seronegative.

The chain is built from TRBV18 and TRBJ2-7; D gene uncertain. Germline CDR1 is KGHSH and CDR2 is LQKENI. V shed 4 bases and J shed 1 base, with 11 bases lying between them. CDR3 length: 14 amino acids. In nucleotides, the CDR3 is TGTGCCAGCTCACTAAAGACGGAGTCCTACGAGCAGTACTTC. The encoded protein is CASSLKTESYEQYF.

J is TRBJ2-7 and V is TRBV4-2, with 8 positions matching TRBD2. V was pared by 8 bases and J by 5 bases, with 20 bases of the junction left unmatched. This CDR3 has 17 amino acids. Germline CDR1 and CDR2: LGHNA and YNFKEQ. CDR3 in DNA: TGTGCCAGCCAAAGCCGGATTCAGGGGACTAGTTTGAACGAGCAGTACTTC. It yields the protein CASQSRIQGTSLNEQYF.

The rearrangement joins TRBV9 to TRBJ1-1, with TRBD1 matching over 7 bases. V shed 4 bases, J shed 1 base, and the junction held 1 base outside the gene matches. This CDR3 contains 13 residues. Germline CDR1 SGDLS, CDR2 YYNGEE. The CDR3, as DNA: TGTGCCAGCAGCCGGACAGGGAACACTGAAGCTTTCTTT. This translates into CASSRTGNTEAFF.

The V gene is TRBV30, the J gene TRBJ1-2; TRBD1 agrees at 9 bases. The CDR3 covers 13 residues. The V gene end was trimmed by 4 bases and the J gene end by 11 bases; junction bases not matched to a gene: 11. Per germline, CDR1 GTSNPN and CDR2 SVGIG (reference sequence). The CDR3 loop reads CAWNPGQGFKYTF. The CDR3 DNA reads TGTGCCTGGAACCCGGGACAGGGATTTAAGTACACCTTC.

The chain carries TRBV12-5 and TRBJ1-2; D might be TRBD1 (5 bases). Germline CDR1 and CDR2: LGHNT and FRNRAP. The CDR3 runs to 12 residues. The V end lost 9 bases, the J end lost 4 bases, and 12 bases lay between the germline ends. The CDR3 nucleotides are TGTGCTAGCGGCGACAGCCTCTATGGCTACACCTTC. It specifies CASGDSLYGYTF.

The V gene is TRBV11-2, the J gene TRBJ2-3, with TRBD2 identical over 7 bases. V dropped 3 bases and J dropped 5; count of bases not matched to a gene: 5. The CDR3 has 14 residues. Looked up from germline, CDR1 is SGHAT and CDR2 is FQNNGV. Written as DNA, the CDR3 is TGTGCCAGCAGCTTCGCGGGAGTAATAGATACGCAGTATTTT. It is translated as CASSFAGVIDTQYF.

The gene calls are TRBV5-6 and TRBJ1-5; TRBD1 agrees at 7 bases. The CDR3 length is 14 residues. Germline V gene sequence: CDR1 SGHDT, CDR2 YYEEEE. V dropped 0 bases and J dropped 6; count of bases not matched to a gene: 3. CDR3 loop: CASSLGQGVQPQHF. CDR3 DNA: TGTGCCAGCAGCTTGGGACAGGGAGTTCAGCCCCAGCATTTT. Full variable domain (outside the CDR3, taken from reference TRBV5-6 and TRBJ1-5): DAGVTQSPTHLIKTRGQQVTLRCSPKSGHDTVSWYQQALGQGPQFIFQYYEEEERQRGNFPDRFSGHQFPNYSSELNVNALLLGDSALYLCASSLGQGVQPQHFGDGTRLSIL.

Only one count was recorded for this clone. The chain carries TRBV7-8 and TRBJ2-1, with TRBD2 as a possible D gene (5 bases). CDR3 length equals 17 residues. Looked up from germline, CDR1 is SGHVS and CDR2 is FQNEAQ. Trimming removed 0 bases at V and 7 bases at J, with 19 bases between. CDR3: CASSLAQLAATRNEQFF. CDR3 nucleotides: TGTGCCAGCAGCTTAGCTCAATTGGCGGCCACTAGGAATGAGCAGTTCTTC. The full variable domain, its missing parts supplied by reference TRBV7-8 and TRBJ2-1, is GAGVSQSPRYKVAKRGQDVALRCDPISGHVSLFWYQQALGQGPEFLTYFQNEAQLDKSGLPSDRFFAERPEGSVSTLKIQRTQQEDSAVYLCASSLAQLAATRNEQFFGPGTRLTVL.

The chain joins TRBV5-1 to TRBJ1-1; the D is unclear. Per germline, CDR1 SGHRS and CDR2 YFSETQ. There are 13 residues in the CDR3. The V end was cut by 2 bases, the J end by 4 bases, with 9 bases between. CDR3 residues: CASSFDMSTEAFF. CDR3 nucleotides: TGCGCCAGCAGCTTCGACATGAGCACTGAAGCTTTCTTT.

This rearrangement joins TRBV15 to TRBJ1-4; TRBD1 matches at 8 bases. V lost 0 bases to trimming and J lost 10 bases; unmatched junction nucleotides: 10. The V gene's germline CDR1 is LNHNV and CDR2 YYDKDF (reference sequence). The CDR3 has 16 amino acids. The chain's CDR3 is CATSRDPGQALVKLFF. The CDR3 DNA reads TGTGCCACCAGCAGAGATCCGGGACAGGCCCTTGTAAAACTGTTTTTT.

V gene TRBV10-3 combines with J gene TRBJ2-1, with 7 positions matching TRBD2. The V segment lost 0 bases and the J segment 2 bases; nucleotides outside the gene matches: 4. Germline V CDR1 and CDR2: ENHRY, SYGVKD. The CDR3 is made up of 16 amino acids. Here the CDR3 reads CAISESRSGAYNEQFF. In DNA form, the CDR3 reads TGTGCCATCAGTGAGTCGAGAAGCGGGGCCTACAATGAGCAGTTCTTC.

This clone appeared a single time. In DNA form, the CDR3 reads TGTGCCAGCAGCTTAAGAGGGAGGGGTTACAATGAGCAGTTCTTC. It encodes CASSLRGRGYNEQFF. The chain links TRBV5-6 to TRBJ2-1, with 7 bases identical to TRBD2. Trimming at V came to 2 bases and at J to 4 bases, leaving 6 bases not matched to a gene. The CDR3 is made up of 15 amino acids. Germline V gene data show CDR1 as SGHDT and CDR2 as YYEEEE.

The CDR3 here is CASSQDSSSYNEQFF. CDR3 nucleotide sequence: TGCGCCAGCAGCCAAGACTCTAGCTCCTACAATGAGCAGTTCTTC. The chain combines TRBV4-1 with TRBJ2-1; D not resolved. The CDR3 totals 15 residues. V lost 0 bases, J lost 0 bases, and 6 bases lay in between. Germline loops: CDR1 MGHRA, CDR2 YSYEKL.

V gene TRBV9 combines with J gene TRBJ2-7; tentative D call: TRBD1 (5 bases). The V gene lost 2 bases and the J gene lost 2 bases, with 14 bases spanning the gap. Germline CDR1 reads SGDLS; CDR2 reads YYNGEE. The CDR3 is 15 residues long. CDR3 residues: CASSVRSQGAYEQYF. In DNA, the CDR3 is TGTGCCAGCAGCGTCCGGTCCCAAGGGGCCTACGAGCAGTACTTC. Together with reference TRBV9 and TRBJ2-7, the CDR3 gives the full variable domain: DSGVTQTPKHLITATGQRVTLRCSPRSGDLSVYWYQQSLDQGLQFLIQYYNGEERAKGNILERFSAQQFPDLHSELNLSSLELGDSALYFCASSVRSQGAYEQYFGPGTRLTVT.

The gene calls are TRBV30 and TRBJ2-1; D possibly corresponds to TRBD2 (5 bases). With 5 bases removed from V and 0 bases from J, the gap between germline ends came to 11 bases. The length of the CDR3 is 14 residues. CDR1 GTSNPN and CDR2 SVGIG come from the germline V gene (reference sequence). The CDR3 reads CAWEGGRSYNEQFF. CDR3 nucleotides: TGTGCCTGGGAGGGCGGGCGCTCCTACAATGAGCAGTTCTTC.

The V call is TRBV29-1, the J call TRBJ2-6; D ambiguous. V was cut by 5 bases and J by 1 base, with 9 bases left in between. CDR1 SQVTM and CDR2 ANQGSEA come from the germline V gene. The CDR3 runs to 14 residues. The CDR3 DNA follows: TGCAGCGTTCCCGGCGGATCTGGGGCCAACGTCCTGACTTTC. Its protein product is CSVPGGSGANVLTF.

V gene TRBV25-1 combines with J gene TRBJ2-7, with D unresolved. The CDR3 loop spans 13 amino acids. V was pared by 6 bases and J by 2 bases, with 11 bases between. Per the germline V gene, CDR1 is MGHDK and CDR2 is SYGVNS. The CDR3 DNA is TGTGCCAGCAGGCTACAGTCAACCTACGAGCAGTACTTC. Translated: CASRLQSTYEQYF.

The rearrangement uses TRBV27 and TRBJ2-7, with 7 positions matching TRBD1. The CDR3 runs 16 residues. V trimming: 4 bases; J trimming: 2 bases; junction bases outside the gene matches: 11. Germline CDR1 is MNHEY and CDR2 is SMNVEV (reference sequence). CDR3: CASSSRDRDSPYEQYF. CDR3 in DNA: TGTGCCAGCAGTTCAAGAGACCGGGACAGTCCCTACGAGCAGTACTTC.